Included here is one T cell receptor beta chain sequence, with context. Participants spanned ages about 18 to 100 years and resided in over 20 US areas. These data are taken from a study of blood T cell repertoires in COVID-19. For the study at large: T cells, B-cell-depleted T cells, or PBMCs supplied cDNA or gDNA.

Generated by immunoSEQ multiplex PCR, the TCRdb table keeps only in-frame clones and is missing some. The table has around 200,000 clones, 80% to 90% seen once. Germline CDR1 is SNHLY and CDR2 is FYNNEI. This CDR3 is built from 12 residues. V lost 4 bases and J 7 bases, leaving 10 bases between the germline ends. The receptor was isolated from a woman between 40 and 55 years old with acute COVID-19. The chain links TRBV2 to TRBJ1-2; no clear D. Sequencing was done on a sample of PBMCs or T cells enriched from blood (not recorded which). DNA for the CDR3: TGTGCCAGCAGTGGGGCGACCGGTGGCTACACCTTC. The encoded protein is CASSGATGGYTF.